A selection of T cell receptor beta chains follows, all from one sample in a study of metastatic and nonmetastatic thyroid tumors. TCRdb re-called the PCR reads with MiXCR. The sample gives roughly 10,000 clones, approximately 31% of which show up once; about 15% is in the top ten. Sequenced material: tumor tissue. All receptors come from a female donor with papillary thyroid cancer or a benign thyroid nodule (not recorded which). Some clones in this sample may be carry-over from other donors' samples. Both conserved end residues are part of each CDR3. The D gene is left open where the match is weak. Some rows mark clone size as missing; the rest say once, few, many or name a class of expanded clone.

j_call clone_size d_call v_call cdr3_aa cdr3_nt
TRBJ2-1 medium-sized . TRBV11-1 CASSDLYLYNEQFF TGTGCCAGCAGCGACCTTTACCTTTACAATGAGCAGTTCTTC
TRBJ2-7 . . TRBV20-1 CSAINGEATSYEQYF TGCAGTGCTATCAACGGGGAGGCCACCTCCTACGAGCAGTACTTC
TRBJ1-1 . TRBD1 TRBV20-1 CSAPGQGDTEAFF TGCAGTGCACCGGGACAGGGAGACACTGAAGCTTTCTTT
TRBJ2-3 many TRBD2 TRBV20-1 CSARVEGREGTDTQYF TGCAGTGCTAGAGTTGAAGGGAGGGAGGGCACAGATACGCAGTATTTT
TRBJ1-1 many . TRBV24-1 CATSRGNTEAFF TGTGCCACCAGTAGAGGGAACACTGAAGCTTTCTTT
TRBJ1-2 medium-sized . TRBV5-1 CASSATVETYGYTF TGCGCCAGCAGCGCAACTGTGGAGACCTATGGCTACACCTTC
TRBJ2-7 . . TRBV9 CASSVGLASYEQYF TGTGCCAGCAGCGTAGGACTGGCCTCCTACGAGCAGTACTTC
TRBJ1-2 few . TRBV28 CASRGGRYGYTF TGTGCCAGCAGAGGGGGACGCTATGGCTACACCTTC
TRBJ2-5 medium-sized . TRBV4-3 CASSQDKDRVGKETQYF TGCGCCAGCAGCCAAGATAAGGATAGGGTGGGGAAAGAGACCCAGTACTTC
TRBJ2-5 many . TRBV5-1 CASSLVQGGKETQYF TGCGCCAGCAGCTTGGTTCAGGGAGGAAAGGAGACCCAGTACTTC
TRBJ2-2 . . TRBV5-1 CASTDTQGGFGTGELFF TGCGCCAGCACGGATACGCAGGGGGGTTTTGGGACCGGGGAGCTGTTTTTT
TRBJ2-1 few TRBD1 TRBV2 CASSLQGASSYNEQFF TGTGCCAGCAGTTTACAGGGGGCGAGCTCCTACAATGAGCAGTTCTTC
TRBJ2-7 . TRBD2 TRBV6-1 CASSPGLADYEQYF TGTGCCAGCAGTCCGGGACTAGCGGATTACGAGCAGTACTTC
TRBJ2-1 medium-sized TRBD2 TRBV20-1 CSAIQRGTPTLYNEQFF TGCAGTGCTATTCAGCGGGGGACCCCGACGCTGTACAATGAGCAGTTCTTC
TRBJ1-6 . . TRBV30 CAWGWGARTGATPLHF TGTGCCTGGGGATGGGGCGCTCGAACAGGCGCGACACCCCTCCACTTT
TRBJ1-2 . . TRBV5-1 CASSLEGSGYDYTF TGCGCCAGCAGTCTAGAAGGTTCGGGCTATGATTACACCTTC
TRBJ2-3 . . TRBV7-2 CASSSLGSTDTQYF TGTGCCAGCAGCTCTCTAGGGAGCACAGATACGCAGTATTTT
TRBJ1-1 few . TRBV5-1 CASSLQGEGTEAFF TGCGCCAGCAGCTTGCAGGGTGAAGGCACTGAAGCTTTCTTT
TRBJ1-2 . TRBD1 TRBV7-2 CASSPGTGEAGYTF TGTGCCAGCAGTCCCGGGACAGGGGAGGCTGGCTACACCTTC
TRBJ2-3 . TRBD1 TRBV6-6 CASSYEGASSNTQYF TGTGCCAGCAGTTACGAGGGGGCGTCGTCGAATACGCAGTATTTT
TRBJ1-1 many . TRBV29-1 CSVEDRDSGTEAFF TGCAGCGTTGAAGATCGGGATTCGGGGACTGAAGCTTTCTTT
TRBJ2-1 many . TRBV3-1 CASSQGGAFNEQFF TGTGCCAGCAGCCAGGGGGGGGCGTTCAATGAGCAGTTCTTC
TRBJ2-7 . . TRBV6-6 CASSYGLMGYEQYF TGTGCCAGCAGTTACGGCCTCATGGGGTACGAGCAGTACTTC
TRBJ2-1 many TRBD2 TRBV3-1 CASSPPGGHNEQFF TGTGCCAGCAGCCCACCGGGGGGGCACAATGAGCAGTTCTTC
TRBJ1-3 few . TRBV27 CASSPGRSGNTIYF TGTGCCAGCAGTCCTGGCCGGTCTGGAAACACCATATATTTT
TRBJ2-1 many . TRBV29-1 CSVQGLRHNEQFF TGCAGCGTTCAGGGGTTACGTCACAATGAGCAGTTCTTC
TRBJ2-7 few . TRBV28 CASSPRGGFYEHYF TGTGCCAGCAGTCCCCGGGGTGGGTTCTACGAGCATTACTTC
TRBJ2-3 many TRBD2 TRBV2 CASSNRGGTDTQYF TGTGCCAGCAGCAATCGGGGGGGGACAGATACGCAGTATTTT
TRBJ2-7 medium-sized TRBD2 TRBV6-1 CASSPAGGTGGHEQYF TGTGCCAGCAGCCCCGCGGGGGGGACGGGAGGCCACGAGCAGTACTTC
TRBJ1-5 few . TRBV12-3/TRBV12-4 CASSPQGSQPQHF TGTGCCAGCAGTCCTCAGGGGTCCCAGCCCCAGCATTTT
TRBJ1-2 . . TRBV6-1 CASSQTVNYGYTF TGTGCCAGCAGTCAGACGGTTAACTATGGCTACACCTTC
TRBJ2-7 . . TRBV30 CAWCYSFAVTSDEQYF TGTGCCTGGTGCTACTCTTTTGCAGTTACATCCGATGAGCAGTACTTC
TRBJ1-5 . . TRBV5-1 CASSLAPDQPQHF TGCGCCAGCAGCTTGGCCCCGGATCAGCCCCAGCATTTT
TRBJ1-5 . . TRBV20-1 CSAEQSYSNQPQHF TGCAGTGCTGAACAGAGTTATAGCAATCAGCCCCAGCATTTT
TRBJ2-1 medium-sized . TRBV27 CASSLYGSYNEQFF TGTGCCAGCAGTTTATACGGGAGCTACAATGAGCAGTTCTTC
TRBJ2-3 medium-sized TRBD2 TRBV7-3 CASSDSGRSTDTQYF TGTGCCAGCAGCGATAGCGGGAGAAGCACAGATACGCAGTATTTT
TRBJ1-6 . . TRBV7-3 CASSLRGADNSPLHF TGTGCCAGCAGCTTAAGGGGGGCGGATAATTCACCCCTCCACTTT
TRBJ1-6 many . TRBV6-1 CASSEGLDGNSPLRF TGTGCCAGCAGTGAAGGTTTGGACGGAAATTCACCCCTCCGCTTT
TRBJ2-3 . . TRBV5-5 CASSSPTGSELTQYF TGTGCCAGCAGCTCCCCGACTGGGTCAGAGCTTACGCAGTATTTT
TRBJ1-6 . . TRBV6-4 CASSDLQAGTWAENSPLHF TGTGCCAGCAGTGACTTACAAGCGGGGACCTGGGCGGAAAATTCACCCCTCCACTTT
TRBJ2-1 many TRBD2 TRBV7-6 CASSLVAGGFNEQSF TGTGCCAGCAGCTTAGTCGCGGGGGGCTTCAATGAGCAGTCCTTC
TRBJ2-3 . . TRBV13 CASSYRTGGGPDTQYF TGTGCCAGCAGCTACAGGACAGGAGGGGGCCCAGATACGCAGTATTTT
TRBJ2-7 few . TRBV5-1 CASSLEALSSYEQYF TGCGCCAGCAGCTTGGAGGCCTTGAGCTCCTACGAGCAGTACTTC
TRBJ2-7 . TRBD1 TRBV4-3 CASSPTGTGTERQYF TGCGCCAGCAGCCCTACCGGGACAGGAACCGAAAGGCAGTACTTC
TRBJ2-7 few TRBD2 TRBV10-2 CASSGGARFGNEQYF TGCGCCAGCAGCGGGGGGGCTAGGTTCGGGAACGAGCAGTACTTC
TRBJ1-2 medium-sized TRBD1 TRBV7-9 CASSPAGTGYGYTF TGTGCCAGCAGCCCCGCAGGGACAGGCTATGGCTACACCTTC
TRBJ1-6 few TRBD1 TRBV6-1 CASIRDREGNSPLHF TGTGCCAGCATAAGAGACAGGGAAGGAAATTCACCCCTCCACTTT
TRBJ2-1 medium-sized . TRBV28 CASSFLVRGYNEQFF TGTGCCAGCAGTTTTTTGGTGCGGGGCTACAATGAGCAGTTCTTC
TRBJ2-3 few . TRBV6-2/TRBV6-3 CASSYSILETYSTDTQYF TGTGCCAGCAGTTACTCGATTTTGGAGACGTACAGCACAGATACGCAGTATTTT
TRBJ1-2 . . TRBV20-1 CSAKDMNYGYTF TGCAGTGCTAAGGACATGAACTATGGCTACACCTTC
TRBJ2-7 . . TRBV12-3/TRBV12-4 CASSSTSSYEQYF TGTGCCAGCAGTAGTACTAGCTCCTACGAGCAGTACTTC
TRBJ2-3 . . TRBV20-1 CSASSTDTQYF TGCAGTGCAAGTAGCACAGATACGCAGTATTTT
TRBJ1-3 . . TRBV5-1 CASSLGGRRDTIYF TGCGCCAGCAGCTTGGGTGGTAGGAGAGACACCATATATTTT
TRBJ2-2 medium-sized . TRBV7-9 CASTAETYRQNTGELFF TGTGCCAGCACCGCGGAGACCTACAGGCAGAACACCGGGGAGCTGTTTTTT
TRBJ1-2 medium-sized . TRBV13 CASSQNTRNYGYTF TGTGCCAGCAGCCAGAACACTAGAAACTATGGCTACACCTTC
TRBJ2-1 medium-sized TRBD2 TRBV6-4 CASSDPRIGSGKNEQFF TGTGCCAGCAGTGACCCCCGGATTGGCAGCGGGAAAAATGAGCAGTTCTTC
TRBJ2-5 . TRBD2 TRBV20-1 CSARGTIGGEKETQYF TGCAGTGCTAGAGGGACTATCGGGGGGGAAAAAGAGACCCAGTACTTC
TRBJ1-1 many . TRBV19 CASSLGLGVAFF TGTGCCAGTAGTCTCGGCCTCGGGGTGGCTTTCTTT
TRBJ2-1 . . TRBV18 CASSLMGAPDNEQFF TGTGCCAGCTCACTAATGGGGGCCCCCGACAATGAGCAGTTCTTC